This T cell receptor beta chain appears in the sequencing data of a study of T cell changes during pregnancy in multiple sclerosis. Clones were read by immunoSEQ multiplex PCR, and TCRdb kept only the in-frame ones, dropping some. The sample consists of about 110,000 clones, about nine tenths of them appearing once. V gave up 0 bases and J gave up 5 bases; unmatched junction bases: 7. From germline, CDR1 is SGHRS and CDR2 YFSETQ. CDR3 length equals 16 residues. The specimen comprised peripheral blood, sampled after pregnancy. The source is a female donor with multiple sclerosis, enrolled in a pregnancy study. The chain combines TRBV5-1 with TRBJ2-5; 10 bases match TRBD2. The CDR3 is CASSLVPSAGGETQYF. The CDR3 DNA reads TGCGCCAGCAGCTTGGTACCCTCAGCGGGGGGGGAGACCCAGTACTTC. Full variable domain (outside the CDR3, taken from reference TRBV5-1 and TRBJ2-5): KAGVTQTPRYLIKTRGQQVTLSCSPISGHRSVSWYQQTPGQGLQFLFEYFSETQRNKGNFPGRFSGRQFSNSRSEMNVSTLELGDSALYLCASSLVPSAGGETQYFGPGTRLLVL.